This entry concerns a single TCR beta chain. The antigen is unknown. Libraries were prepared by immunoSEQ multiplex PCR; TCRdb keeps only in-frame clonotypes and omits some of them. This table has 150,000 to 200,000 clones, under 90% appearing once. The sample belongs to a study of cytomegalovirus exposure and HLA in healthy donors. The wider study: A later analysis reported the same platform for the roughly 120 validation repertoires and the approximately 700 first-cohort repertoires. Whole-study findings and limits: The tendency of first-cohort TCR clusters to co-occur in the 90 to 150 validation repertoires was the finding of a later analysis. Specific recognition of CMV antigens was confirmed in vitro for a few chains (all CMV-associated). Cytomegalovirus-associated TCR beta chains were listed, numbering 164.

V lost 0 bases and J lost 6, with 15 bases in between. The CDR3 extends over 15 amino acids. Germline-derived CDR1 and CDR2 are SGHNT and YYREEE (reference sequence). This clonotype was obtained from a woman aged 18 to 35 in good health and CMV-seropositive. Source material: PBMCs. The V gene is TRBV5-4, the J gene TRBJ1-1, with D unresolved. The CDR3 region has the DNA TGTGCCAGCAGCTTGGATCATGGCAGATCTTCTGAAGCTTTCTTT. This encodes CASSLDHGRSSEAFF.